This paragraph covers one T cell receptor (beta chain) sequence. These data belong to a study of cytomegalovirus exposure and HLA in healthy donors. It was with 60 Vbeta and 13 Jbeta primers that the PCR ran. Per the original methods: Per a later analysis, the number of unique TCR beta chains was about 78 million, of which about 11 million were shared. Profiling relied on immunoSEQ multiplex PCR, and the TCRdb table lists in-frame clones only, not all of them. That table is the source of V, J and clone size, and D and trimming were worked out from the DNA. The sample yields roughly 130,000 clones, roughly 70% seen once. V lost 0 bases to trimming and J lost 4 bases; unmatched junction nucleotides: 4. Germline values: CDR1 MGHRA, CDR2 YSYEKL. The CDR3 loop spans 17 amino acids.

This receptor was identified in a man between 35 and 55 years old in good health and CMV-seropositive. Sequencing used PBMCs. The chain joins TRBV4-1 to TRBJ2-1; 12 bases align to TRBD2. The CDR3 nucleotides are TGCGCCAGCAGCCAAGAAGCAACTAGCGGGGGGTACAATGAGCAGTTCTTC. Its translation is CASSQEATSGGYNEQFF.